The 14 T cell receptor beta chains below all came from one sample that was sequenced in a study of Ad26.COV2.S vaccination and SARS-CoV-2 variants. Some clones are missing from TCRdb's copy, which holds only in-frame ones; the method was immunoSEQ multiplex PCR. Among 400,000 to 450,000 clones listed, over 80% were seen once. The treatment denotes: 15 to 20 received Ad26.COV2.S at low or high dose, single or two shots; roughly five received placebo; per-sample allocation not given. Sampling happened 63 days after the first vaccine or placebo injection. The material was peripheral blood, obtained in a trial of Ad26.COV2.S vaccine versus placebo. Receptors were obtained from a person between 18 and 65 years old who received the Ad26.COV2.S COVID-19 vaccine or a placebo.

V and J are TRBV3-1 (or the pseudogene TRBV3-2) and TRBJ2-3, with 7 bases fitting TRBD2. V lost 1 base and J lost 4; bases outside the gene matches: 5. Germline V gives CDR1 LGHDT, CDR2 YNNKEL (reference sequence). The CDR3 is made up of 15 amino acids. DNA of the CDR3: TGTGCCAGCAGCCAAGTTCGCCTAGCGGCAGATACGCAGTATTTT. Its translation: CASSQVRLAADTQYF.

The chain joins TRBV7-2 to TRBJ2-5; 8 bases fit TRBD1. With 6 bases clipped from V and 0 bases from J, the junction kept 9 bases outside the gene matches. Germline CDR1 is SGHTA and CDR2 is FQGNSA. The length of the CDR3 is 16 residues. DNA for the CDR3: TGTGCCAGCAGATTAACCGGGACAGGCTACCAAGAGACCCAGTACTTC. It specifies CASRLTGTGYQETQYF.

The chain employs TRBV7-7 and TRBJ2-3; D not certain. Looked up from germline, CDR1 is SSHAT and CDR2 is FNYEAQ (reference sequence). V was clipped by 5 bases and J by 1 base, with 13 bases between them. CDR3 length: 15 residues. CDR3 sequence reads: CASSTRHHRTDTQYF. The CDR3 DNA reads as TGTGCCAGCAGCACGCGACACCATCGCACAGATACGCAGTATTTT.

The CDR3 sequence is CASSYRRNTEAFF. The CDR3 region has the DNA TGTGCCAGCAGCTACAGGCGGAACACTGAAGCTTTCTTT. The chain carries TRBV7-8 and TRBJ1-1, with D possibly TRBD1 on 5 matching bases. CDR1 SGHVS and CDR2 FQNEAQ come from the germline V gene. Trimming cost V 4 bases and J 1 base, with 7 bases left between them. This CDR3 is built from 13 residues.

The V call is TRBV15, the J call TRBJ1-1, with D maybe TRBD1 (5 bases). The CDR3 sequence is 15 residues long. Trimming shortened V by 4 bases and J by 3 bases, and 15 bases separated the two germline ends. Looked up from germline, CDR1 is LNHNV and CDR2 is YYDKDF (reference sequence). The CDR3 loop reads CATSTTGGSDTEAFF. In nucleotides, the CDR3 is TGTGCCACCAGCACAACCGGGGGGTCGGACACTGAAGCTTTCTTT. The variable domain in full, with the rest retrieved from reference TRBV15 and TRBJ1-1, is DAMVIQNPRYQVTQFGKPVTLSCSQTLNHNVMYWYQQKSSQAPKLLFHYYDKDFNNEADTPDNFQSRRPNTSFCFLDIRSPGLGDTAMYLCATSTTGGSDTEAFFGQGTRLTVV.

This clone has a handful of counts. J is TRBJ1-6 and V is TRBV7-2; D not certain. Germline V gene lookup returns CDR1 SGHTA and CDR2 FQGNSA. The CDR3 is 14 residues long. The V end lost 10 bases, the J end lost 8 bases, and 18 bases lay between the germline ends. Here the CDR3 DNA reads TGTGCCACCTCCCCCCCCAGTGGGTATTCACCCCTCCACTTT. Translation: CATSPPSGYSPLHF.

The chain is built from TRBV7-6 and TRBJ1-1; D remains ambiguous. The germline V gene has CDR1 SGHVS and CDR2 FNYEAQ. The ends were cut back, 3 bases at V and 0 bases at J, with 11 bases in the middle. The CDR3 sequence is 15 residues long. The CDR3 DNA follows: TGTGCCAGCAGCTTCACGGGGTCCATGAACACTGAAGCTTTCTTT. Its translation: CASSFTGSMNTEAFF.

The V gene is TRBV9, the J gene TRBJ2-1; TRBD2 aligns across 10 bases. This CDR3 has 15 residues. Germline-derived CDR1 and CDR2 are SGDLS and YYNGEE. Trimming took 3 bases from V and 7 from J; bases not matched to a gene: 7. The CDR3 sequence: CASSESGGAWNEQFF. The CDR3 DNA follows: TGTGCCAGCAGCGAGAGCGGGGGGGCTTGGAATGAGCAGTTCTTC.

The CDR3 DNA is TGTGCCAGCAGCACCACAGGGTTCCCCAACAATGAGCAGTTCTTC. It codes for CASSTTGFPNNEQFF. The V call is TRBV9, the J call TRBJ2-1, with D maybe TRBD1 (6 bases). Germline CDR1 SGDLS, CDR2 YYNGEE. The CDR3 loop spans 15 amino acids. V lost 4 bases and J 5 bases, leaving 16 bases between the germline ends.

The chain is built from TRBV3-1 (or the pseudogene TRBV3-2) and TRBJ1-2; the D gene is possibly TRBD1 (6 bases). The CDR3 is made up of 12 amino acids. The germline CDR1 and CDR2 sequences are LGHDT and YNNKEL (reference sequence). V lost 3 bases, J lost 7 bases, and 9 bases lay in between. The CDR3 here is CASSQGALGYTF. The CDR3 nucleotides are TGTGCCAGCAGCCAGGGGGCACTTGGCTACACCTTC.

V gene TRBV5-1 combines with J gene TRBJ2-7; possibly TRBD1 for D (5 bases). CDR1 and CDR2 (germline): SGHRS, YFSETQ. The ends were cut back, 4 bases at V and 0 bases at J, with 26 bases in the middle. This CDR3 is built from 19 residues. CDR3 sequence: CASSQHQGPRQRSSYEQYF. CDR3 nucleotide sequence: TGCGCCAGCAGCCAACACCAGGGCCCCCGCCAAAGGAGCTCCTACGAGCAGTACTTC.

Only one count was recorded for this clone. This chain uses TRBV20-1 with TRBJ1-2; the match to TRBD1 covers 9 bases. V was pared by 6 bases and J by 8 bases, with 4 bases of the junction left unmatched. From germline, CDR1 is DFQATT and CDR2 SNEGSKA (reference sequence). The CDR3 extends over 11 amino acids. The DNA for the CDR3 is TGCAGTGCGGGGACAGGGTACGGCTACACCTTC. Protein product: CSAGTGYGYTF.

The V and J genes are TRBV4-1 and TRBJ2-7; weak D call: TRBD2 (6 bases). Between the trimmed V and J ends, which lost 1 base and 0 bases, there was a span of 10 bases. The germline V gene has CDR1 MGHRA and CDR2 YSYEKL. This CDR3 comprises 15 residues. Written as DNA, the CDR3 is TGCGCCAGCAGCCAAGGTAGCGGTCGCTCCTACGAGCAGTACTTC. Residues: CASSQGSGRSYEQYF.

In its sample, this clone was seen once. The CDR3 sequence: CASSLLTTGSLTEAFF. The CDR3, as DNA: TGTGCCAGCAGCTTATTAACTACAGGGTCGTTAACTGAAGCTTTCTTT. V is TRBV7-2 and J is TRBJ1-1, with D possibly being TRBD1 (6 bases). With 2 bases removed from V and 5 bases from J, the gap between germline ends came to 18 bases. Germline loops: CDR1 SGHTA, CDR2 FQGNSA. The CDR3 has 16 residues.